This T cell receptor (beta chain) was identified during a study of cytomegalovirus exposure and HLA in healthy donors. A multiplex PCR was run with 60 Vbeta primers and 13 Jbeta primers. Using immunoSEQ multiplex PCR, the repertoire was profiled, and TCRdb retains in-frame clones only, with some absent. The repertoire consists of some 150,000 clones, with roughly 79% occurring once and the leading ten covering less than 15%. General study points: A later analysis linked a missense DCLRE1C variant to TCR beta V- and J-gene trimming. Accurate HLA-A and HLA-B prediction from TCR beta sequences was reported for most subjects. DRB1 showed the most TCR associations and HLA-C the fewest in a later analysis, as rates varied by HLA locus.

The CDR3 is 15 residues long. J gave up 5 bases and V 5 bases, and 6 bases lay outside the gene matches. Germline CDR1 is ENHRY and CDR2 is SYGVKD. As to this clone: Its specificity is unknown.

The sample was PBMCs. V usage is TRBV10-3 and J usage is TRBJ2-3; 11 bases align to TRBD2. The receptor comes from a woman between 45 and 60 years old in good health and CMV-seronegative. This chain's CDR3 is CAISSTSGVVDTQYF. The CDR3 DNA is TGTGCCATCAGTTCGACTAGCGGGGTGGTAGATACGCAGTATTTT.